This T cell receptor (beta chain) was obtained from a study of response to subunit inactivated influenza vaccine. Whole-study findings and limits: New T cells are recruited in small numbers by each seasonal influenza vaccination, according to the authors' suggestion.

A single record per CDR3 protein comes from TCRdb applying MiXCR to the RT-PCR reads. The table has approximately 700,000 distinct CDR3 sequences, approximately 15% seen once; the top ten hold 5.5% to 7%. This CDR3 region has 15 residues. The V end lost 1 base, the J end lost 2 bases, and 8 bases lay between the germline ends. CDR1 is MGHDK, CDR2 SYGVNS, per germline. About this clonotype: What it binds is not known.

The V and J genes are TRBV25-1 and TRBJ2-2; D unresolved. The source was PBMCs from blood, collected around two weeks before vaccination. The clonotype was recovered from a man over 45 who received an inactivated influenza vaccine. CDR3 residues: CASSESLGNTGELFF. The CDR3 DNA reads TGTGCCAGCAGTGAATCTTTAGGAAACACCGGGGAGCTGTTTTTT.